This T cell receptor (beta chain) was identified during a study of T cell responses to AZD1222 COVID-19 vaccine. Study at large: Analysis merged second doses at about 4 or about 12 weeks.

For this clone: What it binds is unknown.

Regarding the study as a whole: Elevations in Spike-specific TCR breadth and depth followed administration of two AZD1222 doses. Donors, mostly white British, included more females; clonal diversity was possibly underestimated. Per reports, nearly half of all spike-specific TCRs target regions that are unmutated in variants.

Method: immunoSEQ multiplex PCR; TCRdb's copy keeps in-frame clones and lacks some. The sample gives about 170,000 clones, 92% of which show up once; 1.5% to 2% is in the top ten. This CDR3 comprises 15 residues. J was trimmed by 5 bases and V by 4 bases; bases with no gene match: 5. The specimen was peripheral blood, collected on day 0 of AZD1222 vaccination. This chain uses TRBV5-3 with TRBJ2-1; 11 nucleotides match TRBD2. TRBV5-3 has ORF status, its function being uncertain. The sequence came from an adult in good health. CDR3 nucleotide sequence: TGTGCCAGAAGCCCTGGACTAGCGGGCGACAATGAGCAGTTCTTC. Encoded protein: CARSPGLAGDNEQFF.